This T cell receptor (beta chain) emerged from a study of siplizumab effects on memory and regulatory T cells. The data were produced by immunoSEQ multiplex PCR, yet TCRdb's version contains in-frame clones alone and is incomplete. The table shows roughly 11,000 clones, with approximately 50% occurring only once. A remark on this clone: What it binds is unknown.

CDR3 length: 13 residues. Germline V lookup: CDR1 SGHNT, CDR2 YYREEE (reference sequence). J lost 6 bases, V lost 4 bases, and 5 bases had no gene match. Coculture of the mixed lymphocyte reaction cells took place at 37 degrees C and lasted around six days. This TCR came from a human donor in good health; the cells came from an allogeneic mixed lymphocyte reaction. Some clones in this sample may be carry-over from other donors' samples. V is TRBV5-4 and J is TRBJ1-2; 8 nucleotides agree with TRBD1. Sequenced material: CFSE-low (dividing) CD8+ T cells sorted from an allogeneic mixed lymphocyte reaction. The CDR3 bases are TGTGCCAGCAGCCTAGGACAGGGAAATGGCTACACCTTC. Amino acid sequence: CASSLGQGNGYTF.